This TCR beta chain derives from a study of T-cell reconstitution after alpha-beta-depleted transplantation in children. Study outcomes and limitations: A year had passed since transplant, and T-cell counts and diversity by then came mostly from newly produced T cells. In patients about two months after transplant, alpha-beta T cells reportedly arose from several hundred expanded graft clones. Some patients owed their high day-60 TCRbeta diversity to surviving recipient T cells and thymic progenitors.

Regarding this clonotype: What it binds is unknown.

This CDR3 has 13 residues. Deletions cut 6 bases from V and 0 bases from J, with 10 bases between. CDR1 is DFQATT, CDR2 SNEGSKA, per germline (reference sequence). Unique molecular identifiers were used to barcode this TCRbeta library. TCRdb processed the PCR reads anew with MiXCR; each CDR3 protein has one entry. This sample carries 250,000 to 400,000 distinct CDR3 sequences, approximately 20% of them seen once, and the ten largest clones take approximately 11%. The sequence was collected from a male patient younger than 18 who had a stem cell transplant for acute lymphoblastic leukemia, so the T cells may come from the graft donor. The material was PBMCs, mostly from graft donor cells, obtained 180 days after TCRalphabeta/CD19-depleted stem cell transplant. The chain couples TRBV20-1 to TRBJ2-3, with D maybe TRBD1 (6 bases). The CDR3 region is CSAYRVSTDTQYF. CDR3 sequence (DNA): TGCAGTGCCTACAGGGTTAGCACAGATACGCAGTATTTT.